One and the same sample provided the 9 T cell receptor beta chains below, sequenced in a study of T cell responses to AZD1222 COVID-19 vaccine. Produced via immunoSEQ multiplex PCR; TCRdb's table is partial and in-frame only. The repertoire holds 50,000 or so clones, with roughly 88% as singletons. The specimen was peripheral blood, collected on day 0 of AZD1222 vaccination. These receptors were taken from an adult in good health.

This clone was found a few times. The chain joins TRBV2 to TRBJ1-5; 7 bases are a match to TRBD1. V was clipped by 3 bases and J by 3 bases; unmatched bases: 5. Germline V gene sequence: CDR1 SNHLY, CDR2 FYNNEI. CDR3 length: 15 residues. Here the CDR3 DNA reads TGTGCCAGCAGTGAGAGACAGGGAACCAATCAGCCCCAGCATTTT. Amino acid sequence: CASSERQGTNQPQHF.

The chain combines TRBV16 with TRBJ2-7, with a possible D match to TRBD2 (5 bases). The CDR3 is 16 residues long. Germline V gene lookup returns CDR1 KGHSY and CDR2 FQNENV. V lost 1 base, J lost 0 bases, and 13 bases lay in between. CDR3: CASSQFTAVGSYEQYF. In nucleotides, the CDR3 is TGTGCCAGCAGCCAATTTACAGCGGTGGGCTCCTACGAGCAGTACTTC.

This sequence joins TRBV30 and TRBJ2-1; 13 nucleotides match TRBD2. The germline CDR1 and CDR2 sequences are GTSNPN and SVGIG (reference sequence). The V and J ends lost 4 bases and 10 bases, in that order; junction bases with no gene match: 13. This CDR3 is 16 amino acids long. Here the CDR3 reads CAWTKGLAGPTGEQFF. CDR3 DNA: TGTGCCTGGACTAAGGGACTAGCGGGACCCACCGGGGAGCAGTTCTTC.

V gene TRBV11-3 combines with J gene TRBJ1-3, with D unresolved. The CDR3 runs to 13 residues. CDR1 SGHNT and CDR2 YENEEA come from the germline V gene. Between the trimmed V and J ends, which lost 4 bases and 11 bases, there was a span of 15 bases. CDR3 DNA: TGTGCCAGCAGCTCGGCATCTTTTGGGGCCATATATTTT. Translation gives CASSSASFGAIYF.

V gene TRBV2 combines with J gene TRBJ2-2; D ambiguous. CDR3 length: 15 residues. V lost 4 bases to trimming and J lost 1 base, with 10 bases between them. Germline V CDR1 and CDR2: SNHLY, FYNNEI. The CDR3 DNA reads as TGTGCCAGCAGTGTAGTTAGACAGAACACCGGGGAGCTGTTTTTT. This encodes CASSVVRQNTGELFF.

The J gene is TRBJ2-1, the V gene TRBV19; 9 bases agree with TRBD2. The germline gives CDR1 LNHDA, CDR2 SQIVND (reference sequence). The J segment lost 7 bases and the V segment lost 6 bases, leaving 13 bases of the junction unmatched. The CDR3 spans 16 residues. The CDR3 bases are TGTGCCAGTAGCTCCCAGGGGCGCGGGAGGGAAAATGAGCAGTTCTTC. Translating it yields CASSSQGRGRENEQFF.

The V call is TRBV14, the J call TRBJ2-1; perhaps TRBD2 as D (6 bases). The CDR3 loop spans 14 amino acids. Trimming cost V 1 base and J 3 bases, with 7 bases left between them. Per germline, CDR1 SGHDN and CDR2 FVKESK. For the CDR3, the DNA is TGTGCCAGCAGCCAAGCGACTAGCTACAATGAGCAGTTCTTC. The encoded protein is CASSQATSYNEQFF.

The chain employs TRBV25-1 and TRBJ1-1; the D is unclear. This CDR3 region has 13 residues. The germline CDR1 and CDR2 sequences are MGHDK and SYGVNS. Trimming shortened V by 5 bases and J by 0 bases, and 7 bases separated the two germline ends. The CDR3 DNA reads TGTGCCAGCAGTCGGCAGGTGAACACTGAAGCTTTCTTT. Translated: CASSRQVNTEAFF.

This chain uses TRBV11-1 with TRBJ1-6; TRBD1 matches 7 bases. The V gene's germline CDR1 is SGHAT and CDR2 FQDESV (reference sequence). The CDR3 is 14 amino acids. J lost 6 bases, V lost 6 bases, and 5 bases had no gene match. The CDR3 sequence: CASRGQTLNSPLHF. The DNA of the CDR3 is TGTGCCAGCAGGGGACAGACTCTTAATTCACCCCTCCACTTT.